This T cell receptor (beta chain) was observed in a study of blood T cells in healthy people across ages (dated by TCRdb to the mid-2010s). In terms of the full investigation: In model experiments, template switching captured about one uniquely barcoded TCR beta cDNA molecule for every two T cells. The study measured age-related changes in TCR beta repertoire diversity using deep sequencing normalized with unique cDNA molecular identifiers. Donors were grouped into four age groups: young (average 16 years), middle-aged (39), aged (approximately 67) and long-lived (around 80). To avoid experimental bias, donors of different ages were distributed randomly across sequencing lanes. For two donors (one aged 18 to 29 and one aged 80 or older), the study analyzed two additional independent replicas of 1 million unique cDNA reads from the same blood draw.

Study-wide findings and limitations: Because the CMV infection status of the donors was unknown, age-related changes in expanded clonotypes may potentially have been confounded. Observed TCR beta diversity correlated strongly with the percentage of naive T cells measured by flow cytometry. Because profiling used bulk unsorted PBMCs, naive and antigen-experienced compartments could not be compared conclusively. Estimates of total diversity based on one million sequenced T cells were considered lower bounds and underestimates. Compared with the aged group, more naive CD4+ T cells, fewer expanded clones and increased TCR diversity were shown by the long-lived group, suggesting age selection. As age increased, observed TCR beta diversity per million T cells dropped in a roughly linear way, and a significant reduction was already evident by age 40.

Of note for this clonotype: Its specific antigen is unknown. Base-call qualities are not available, and no considerably larger clone is one nucleotide away.

Library preparation was by 5' RACE. The reads were generated on an Illumina HiSeq 2500. A second PCR of about 7 to 12 cycles was run with a J-beta primer mix and a sample-barcoded 5' primer. A unique molecular identifier was introduced onto each TCR beta cDNA molecule by a template-switch 5' adaptor carrying 12 random nucleotides. At least 2.5 million CDR3-containing paired-end reads were obtained from each sample. All of the RNA was converted into first-strand cDNA using the Mint cDNA synthesis kit, with a TRBC-specific oligonucleotide serving as the primer. Following uracil-DNA glycosylase treatment, a first 18-cycle PCR with universal primers M1SS and BC2_uni_R was performed on all cDNA. In the paper's pipeline: Normalization of each sample was performed by random selection of 1 million high-quality reads, each carrying a distinct molecular identifier. Reads with shared molecular identifiers were discarded instead of being binned into consensus sequences. MiTCR, run with a Q25 quality threshold and the strictest error-elimination algorithm, handled CDR3 identification, clonotype clustering and error correction. A nonparametric unseen species model with Euler transformation was used to estimate a lower bound on total TCR beta diversity. Clones were called with MiXCR by TCRdb after fastp trimmed the public reads at Q25, and only in-frame beta chains were retained. For every CDR3 protein sequence, its rows merge into one entry that carries the most common genes and DNA. The V and J calls, along with clone size, are taken from TCRdb and not from the paper's own processing. This sample lists more than 650,000 distinct CDR3 sequences; 22% were detected once. Roughly 22% of the sample is held by the ten biggest clonotypes.

Taken from cysteine to phenylalanine, the CDR3 has 16 residues. The DNA shown is the 48-base CDR3, in frame from base 1. CDR1 and CDR2 are drawn from the germline V gene: SGHTA, FQGNSA. Deletion took 5 bases off V and 6 bases off J, with a span of 22 bases between the germline ends. The donors were 40 or so Caucasian individuals from Russia, aged about 6 to 100 years, who were systemically healthy. Each donor gave around 9.9 milliliters of peripheral blood, collected into EDTA-treated Vacutainer tubes. Ficoll-Paque density-gradient centrifugation was used to isolate PBMCs, with at least 6 million per sample. Total RNA, at least 6 micrograms per sample, was extracted from PBMCs with Trizol reagent. Naive CD45RAhigh/CD27high T cell percentages were measured by flow cytometry on a PBMC aliquot from every donor.

The clonotype originates from a man in his 70s in good health. This receptor chain uses TRBV7-2 and TRBJ1-2; no D gene can be assigned with confidence. The material sequenced was blood. In nucleotides, the sequence is TGTGCCAGCAGCCGCGGGGAGATGGGATGGAGCCATGGCTACACCTTC. This encodes CASSRGEMGWSHGYTF.